A single sample gave rise to the 5 T cell receptor beta chains below, sequenced in a study of technical replicates of blood from several donors. TCRdb's copy holds only in-frame clones and misses some; the assay was immunoSEQ multiplex PCR. This sample yields under 90,000 clones, of which nearly 98% are seen a single time; 0.2% to 0.25% belongs to the top ten. Sequences were obtained from T cells isolated from PBMCs. The receptors were sampled from a human donor in good health.

This chain connects TRBV4-1 to TRBJ1-6; D is ambiguous. This CDR3 is built from 17 residues. The germline CDR1 and CDR2 sequences are MGHRA and YSYEKL. V shed 3 bases and J shed 0 bases, with 12 bases lying between them. CDR3 DNA: TGCGCCAGCAGCCACCCGACACAGAGCTCCTATAATTCACCCCTCCACTTT. Its translation: CASSHPTQSSYNSPLHF.

V is TRBV9 and J is TRBJ1-3; D not certain. Germline values: CDR1 SGDLS, CDR2 YYNGEE. Deletions cut 0 bases from V and 7 bases from J, with 8 bases between. There are 13 residues in the CDR3. In nucleotides, the CDR3 is TGTGCCAGCAGCGTAGCAGGAGGGAACACCATATATTTT. It is translated as CASSVAGGNTIYF.

This CDR3 is CASSKLVEANYGYTF. The CDR3 region has the DNA TGTGCCAGCAGTAAGCTAGTGGAGGCTAACTATGGCTACACCTTC. The chain joins TRBV25-1 to TRBJ1-2; no definite D call. The CDR3 totals 15 residues. Germline assignment: CDR1 MGHDK and CDR2 SYGVNS. Trimming took off 5 bases at V and 0 bases at J, with 13 bases between the two ends.

The V call is TRBV27, the J call TRBJ2-7, with TRBD1 matching over 10 bases. The length of the CDR3 is 17 residues. Germline V gene data show CDR1 as MNHEY and CDR2 as SMNVEV (reference sequence). The J segment lost 0 bases and the V segment lost 2 bases, leaving 7 bases of the junction unmatched. The CDR3 loop is CASSLGWTGGYSYEQYF. The CDR3 DNA sequence: TGTGCCAGCAGTTTAGGTTGGACAGGGGGTTACTCCTACGAGCAGTACTTC.

The chain employs TRBV19 and TRBJ1-2; D is possibly TRBD1 (6 bases). Germline-derived CDR1 and CDR2 are LNHDA and SQIVND (reference sequence). CDR3 size: 16 residues. V was pared by 7 bases and J by 2 bases, with 20 bases between. This CDR3 is CASTTGGRERNYGYTF. CDR3 nucleotides: TGTGCCAGTACTACGGGGGGCAGGGAACGGAACTATGGCTACACCTTC.